This is a list of T cell receptor beta chains from one sample in a study of control samples from healthy donors and cancer patients. TCRdb's copy holds only in-frame clones and misses some; the assay was immunoSEQ multiplex PCR. The sample shows 170,000 or so clones, more than 85% of them seen only once. The sample was blood. The receptors were sampled from a woman between 40 and 55 years old in good health. Both conserved end residues are part of each CDR3. A D gene is named only where the DNA matches it firmly. Clone sizes are given selectively: once, few, many, or a class where the clone is expanded.

>TRBV11-3|NA|TRBD2|TRBJ2-6
TGTGCCAGCAGCCCTAGCCGGGGGGGTGGGGCCAACGTCCTGACTTTC
CASSPSRGGGANVLTF
>TRBV11-3|NA|NA|TRBJ2-1
TGTGCCAGCAGCTTAGTTAACTCACAGGATGAGCAGTTCTTC
CASSLVNSQDEQFF
>TRBV7-6|NA|TRBD2|TRBJ2-3
TGTGCCAGCAGCTTATCTGGGTGGACTAGCGGGGGAGTAACAGATACGCAGTATTTT
CASSLSGWTSGGVTDTQYF
>TRBV28|once|NA|TRBJ2-4
TGTGCCAGCAGTTTCAGGGAGGCCAAAAACATTCAGTACTTC
CASSFREAKNIQYF
>TRBV6-4|NA|NA|TRBJ1-3
TGTGCCAGCAGTGACAACACCATATATTTT
CASSDNTIYF
>TRBV15|NA|TRBD2|TRBJ2-5
TGTGCCACCAGCAGAGAGGATAGCGGGGGACAAGAGACCCAGTACTTC
CATSREDSGGQETQYF
>TRBV5-6|NA|TRBD1|TRBJ2-7
TGTGCCAGCAGCTTGAAGGCAGGGGGCACTACCTACGAGCAGTACTTC
CASSLKAGGTTYEQYF
>TRBV19|NA|NA|TRBJ1-6
TGTGCCACTTCGGACAGTTTGGTGGGCTCCTATAATTCACCCCTCCACTTT
CATSDSLVGSYNSPLHF
>TRBV6-1|NA|TRBD2|TRBJ2-5
TGTGCCAGCAGTGTCCAGGGGGTAGCGGGGGCAAGCTCCTACCAAGAGACCCAGTACTTC
CASSVQGVAGASSYQETQYF
>TRBV7-8|NA|NA|TRBJ2-7
TGTGCCAGCAGCTTAGATAAGGGATCCTTCTTCGAGCAGTACTTC
CASSLDKGSFFEQYF
>TRBV12-5|once|NA|TRBJ1-5
TGTGCTAGTGGTTTGGTATATGACCAGGGTAGCAATCAGCCCCAGCATTTT
CASGLVYDQGSNQPQHF
>TRBV14|NA|TRBD2|TRBJ2-5
TGTGCCAGCAGCTCAGGACTAGCGGTGACCCAGTACTTC
CASSSGLAVTQYF
>TRBV11-2|NA|NA|TRBJ2-5
TGTGCCAGCAGCTTGCTTTCGGGACGCTGGAAAGAGACCCAGTACTTC
CASSLLSGRWKETQYF
>TRBV7-6|NA|TRBD1|TRBJ2-3
TGTGCCAGCAGCTATAGACAGGGAAGGACAGATACGCAGTATTTT
CASSYRQGRTDTQYF
>TRBV5-4|NA|TRBD2|TRBJ2-7
TGTGCCAGCAGCTGGGGTCTAGCGGGGGCCTACGAGCAGTACTTC
CASSWGLAGAYEQYF
>TRBV4-2|NA|NA|TRBJ1-2
TGTGCCAGCAGCCCAAGTCCGGTAGGGACCCTCGGAGAGGGCTACACCTTC
CASSPSPVGTLGEGYTF
>TRBV7-8|NA|NA|TRBJ2-1
TGTGCCAGCAGTTCGGACAGCTTCACCACCTACAATGAGCAGTTCTTC
CASSSDSFTTYNEQFF
>TRBV6-5|few|NA|TRBJ1-1
TGTGCCAGCAGATATCGCACAGGGAACACTGAAGCTTTCTTT
CASRYRTGNTEAFF
>TRBV7-2|NA|TRBD2|TRBJ2-5
TGTGCCAGCAGCAGACTAGCGGGGGACATACAAGAGACCCAGTACTTC
CASSRLAGDIQETQYF
>TRBV5-1|NA|NA|TRBJ2-2
TGCGCCAGCAGTGACGGTACGGGGGCCGGGGAGCTGTTTTTT
CASSDGTGAGELFF
>TRBV4-1|once|NA|TRBJ2-1
TGCGCCAGCAGCTCACAACCCAGGGATGGCAATGAGCAGTTCTTC
CASSSQPRDGNEQFF
>TRBV5-1|NA|NA|TRBJ1-2
TGCGCCAGCAGCTTGGATCCAGGGGATGGCTACACCTTC
CASSLDPGDGYTF
>TRBV27|NA|NA|TRBJ2-7
TGTGCCAGCAGTTTGGTTTTTAGCTCCTACGAGCAGTACTTC
CASSLVFSSYEQYF
>TRBV27|NA|NA|TRBJ1-6
TGTGCCAGCAGTTTCAACGAAGGTTATTCACCCCTCCACTTT
CASSFNEGYSPLHF
>TRBV5-6|NA|NA|TRBJ2-1
TGTGCCAGCAGCTTGTACCCCCCACAGATATACAATGAGCAGTTCTTC
CASSLYPPQIYNEQFF
>TRBV5-8|once|NA|TRBJ2-1
TGTGCCAGCAAGCAGAAAGCGGGACAGTCTACCGATGAGCAGTTCTTC
CASKQKAGQSTDEQFF
>TRBV19|NA|TRBD1|TRBJ1-1
TGTGCCAGCGTCAGGGGGATGAACACTGAAGCTTTCTTT
CASVRGMNTEAFF
>TRBV7-9|NA|TRBD1|TRBJ2-1
TGTGCCAGCAGCCTACAGGGGCTTGAGCAGTTCTTC
CASSLQGLEQFF
>TRBV6-5|NA|NA|TRBJ1-1
TGTGCCAGCAGTTACTGGCCAGGGGCGAACACTGAAGCTTTCTTT
CASSYWPGANTEAFF
>TRBV5-1|once|TRBD1|TRBJ2-2
TGCGCCAGCAGCTCGACAGGGGGCACGTTCACCGGGGAGCTGTTTTTT
CASSSTGGTFTGELFF
>TRBV7-9|once|NA|TRBJ1-5
NA
CASSFGPGSNQPQHF
>TRBV20-1|NA|NA|TRBJ1-1
TGCAGTGCTAGGGAGAACACTGAAGCTTTCTTT
CSARENTEAFF
>TRBV27|NA|NA|TRBJ2-2
TGTGCCAGCAGTTACGTATGGACAGCGAACACCGGGGAGCTGTTTTTT
CASSYVWTANTGELFF
>TRBV7-9|NA|NA|TRBJ1-3
TGTGCCAGCACCAGGGACCAAAACACCATATATTTT
CASTRDQNTIYF
>TRBV6-2/TRBV6-3|once|NA|TRBJ1-5
TGTGCCAGCAGTTGGGACCTATGGGGCAATCAGCCCCAGCATTTT
CASSWDLWGNQPQHF
>TRBV9|NA|TRBD1|TRBJ1-2
TGTGCCAGCAGCGATGATACGAGACAGGGGGCGGCTAACTATGGCTACACCTTC
CASSDDTRQGAANYGYTF
>TRBV5-1|NA|NA|TRBJ2-3
TGCGCCAGCAGCTTGGGTCGAGAGGCCACCGATACGCAGTATTTT
CASSLGREATDTQYF
>TRBV25-1|NA|NA|TRBJ2-7
TGTGCCAGCAGTGATCCCAGGGGGGCGCGACCCTACGAGCAGTACTTC
CASSDPRGARPYEQYF
>TRBV14|NA|NA|TRBJ1-1
TGTGCCAGCAGCCAAGCCCTCAAACTGAACACTGAAGCTTTCTTT
CASSQALKLNTEAFF
>TRBV3-1/TRBV3-2|few|NA|TRBJ1-5
TGTGCCAGCAGCCTTGGGATTCAGCCCCAGCATTTT
CASSLGIQPQHF
>TRBV6-5|few|NA|TRBJ1-5
TGTGCCAGCAGTTACTCAGAGGGGTATCAGCCCCAGCATTTT
CASSYSEGYQPQHF
>TRBV3-1/TRBV3-2|NA|NA|TRBJ1-2
TGTGCCAGCAGCCCGGGCCTTATCTATGGCTACACCTTC
CASSPGLIYGYTF
>TRBV3-1/TRBV3-2|NA|NA|TRBJ2-5
TGTGCCAGCAGCCGGGAGTCCCAAGAGACCCAGTACTTC
CASSRESQETQYF
>TRBV10-3|NA|NA|TRBJ2-2
TGTGCCACCTCAGGCCAGAACACCGGGGAGCTGTTTTTT
CATSGQNTGELFF
>TRBV29-1|many|NA|TRBJ1-1
TGCAGCGTTTTTACTGGGGGGGCTAGCACTGAAGCTTTCTTT
CSVFTGGASTEAFF
>TRBV7-3|NA|NA|TRBJ2-3
TGTGCCAGCAGCTTAACAGGACAGCTAGCCACAGATACGCAGTATTTT
CASSLTGQLATDTQYF
>TRBV4-1|NA|NA|TRBJ2-7
TGCGCCAGCAGCCAAGGGATCAGGGAATATGGATACGAGCAGTACTTC
CASSQGIREYGYEQYF
>TRBV5-1|NA|NA|TRBJ2-7
TGCGCCAGCAGCTACCCGGAAACCCCCTACGAGCAGTACTTC
CASSYPETPYEQYF
>TRBV7-9|NA|TRBD1|TRBJ1-5
TGTGCCAGCAGCCCCGGACAGGGATGGGATCAGCCCCAGCATTTT
CASSPGQGWDQPQHF
>TRBV5-1|NA|NA|TRBJ1-1
TGCGCCAGCAGCTTGGGTATTGACACTGAAGCTTTCTTT
CASSLGIDTEAFF
>TRBV3-1/TRBV3-2|NA|NA|TRBJ1-1
TGTGCCAGCAGCCAGCGGAGCGAGGCTTTCTTT
CASSQRSEAFF
>TRBV27|once|TRBD1|TRBJ2-1
TGTGCCAGCAGTTTAGGACAGGGGGTAATGAATGAGCAGTTCTTC
CASSLGQGVMNEQFF